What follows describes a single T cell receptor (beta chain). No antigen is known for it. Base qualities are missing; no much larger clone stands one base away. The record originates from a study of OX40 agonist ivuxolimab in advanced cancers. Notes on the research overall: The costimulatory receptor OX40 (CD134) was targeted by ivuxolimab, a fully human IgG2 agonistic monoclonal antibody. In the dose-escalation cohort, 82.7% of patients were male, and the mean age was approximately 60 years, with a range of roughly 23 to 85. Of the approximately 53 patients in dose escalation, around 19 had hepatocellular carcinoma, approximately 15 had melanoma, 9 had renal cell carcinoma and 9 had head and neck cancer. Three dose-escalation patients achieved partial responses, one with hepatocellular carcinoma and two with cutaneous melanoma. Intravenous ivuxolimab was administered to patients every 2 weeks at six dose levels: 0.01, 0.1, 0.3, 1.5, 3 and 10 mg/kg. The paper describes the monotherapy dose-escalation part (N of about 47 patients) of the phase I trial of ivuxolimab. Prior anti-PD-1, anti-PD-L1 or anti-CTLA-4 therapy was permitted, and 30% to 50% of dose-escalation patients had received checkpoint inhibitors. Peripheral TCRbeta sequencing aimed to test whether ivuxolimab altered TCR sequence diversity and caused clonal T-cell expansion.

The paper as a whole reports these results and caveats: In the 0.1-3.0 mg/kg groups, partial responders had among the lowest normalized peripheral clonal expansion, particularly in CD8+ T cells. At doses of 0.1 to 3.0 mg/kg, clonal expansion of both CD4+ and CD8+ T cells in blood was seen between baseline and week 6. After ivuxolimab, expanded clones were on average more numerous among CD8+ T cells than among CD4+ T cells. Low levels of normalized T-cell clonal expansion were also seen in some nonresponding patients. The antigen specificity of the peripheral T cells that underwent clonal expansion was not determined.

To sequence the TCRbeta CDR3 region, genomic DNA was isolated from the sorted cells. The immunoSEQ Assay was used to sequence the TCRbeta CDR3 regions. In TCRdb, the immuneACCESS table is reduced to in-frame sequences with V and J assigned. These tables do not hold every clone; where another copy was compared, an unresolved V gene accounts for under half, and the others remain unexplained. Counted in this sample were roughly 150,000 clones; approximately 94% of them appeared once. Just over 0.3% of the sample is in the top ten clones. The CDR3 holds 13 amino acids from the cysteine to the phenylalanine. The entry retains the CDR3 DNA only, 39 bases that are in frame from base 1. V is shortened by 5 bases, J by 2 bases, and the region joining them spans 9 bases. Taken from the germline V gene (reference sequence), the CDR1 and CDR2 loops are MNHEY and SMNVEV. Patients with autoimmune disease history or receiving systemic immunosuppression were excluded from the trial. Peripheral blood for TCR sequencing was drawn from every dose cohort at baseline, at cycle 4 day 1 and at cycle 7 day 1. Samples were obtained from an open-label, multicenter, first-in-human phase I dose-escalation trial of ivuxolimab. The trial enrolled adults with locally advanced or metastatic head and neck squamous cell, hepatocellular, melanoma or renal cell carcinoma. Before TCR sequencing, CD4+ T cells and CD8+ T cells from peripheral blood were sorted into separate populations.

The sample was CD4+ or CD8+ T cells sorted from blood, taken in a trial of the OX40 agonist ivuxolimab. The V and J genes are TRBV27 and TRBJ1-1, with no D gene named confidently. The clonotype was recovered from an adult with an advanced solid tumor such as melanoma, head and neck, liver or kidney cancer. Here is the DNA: TGTGCCAGCAGTCAAATCGGCAACACTGAAGCTTTCTTT. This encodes CASSQIGNTEAFF.